This T cell receptor (beta chain) is from a study of glioma-infiltrating T cells after dendritic cell vaccination. Sequencing was performed with immunoSEQ multiplex PCR; in TCRdb, only in-frame clones are kept and a portion is missing. The sample has roughly 87,000 clones; roughly 87% are singletons. CDR1 and CDR2 from the germline V gene are SGHVS and FQNEAQ. The length of the CDR3 is 18 residues. V dropped 4 bases and J dropped 6 bases, with 27 bases sitting between them. Described time point: after dendritic cell vaccination, including at tumor progression/relapse. This TCR came from a human donor with glioblastoma. Here the sequenced sample was blood, taken after dendritic cell vaccination. The V call is TRBV7-8, the J call TRBJ1-1; D is ambiguous. The CDR3 DNA is TGTGCCAGCAGCTCCTACTTACCACAGCCGAGTTTTAACCCTGAAGCTTTCTTT. Its protein is CASSSYLPQPSFNPEAFF.